Shown below are 29 T cell receptor beta chains from a single sample sequenced in a study of a mutant IDH1 vaccine in newly diagnosed glioma. As to time point: week 35, safety follow-up. Vaccination used 300 ug of mutant IDH1 20-mer peptide per dose, with topical imiquimod. The data were produced by immunoSEQ multiplex PCR, yet TCRdb's version contains in-frame clones alone and is incomplete. The table shows tens of thousands of clones, with more than 75% occurring only once. No cognate antigen is known for these TCRs. Sample: PBMCs, taken from a glioma patient whose treatment included an IDH1 peptide vaccine. The receptor source for this set is a man aged 25-45 years with glioma.

This chain links TRBV5-6 with TRBJ2-3, with 10 bases matching TRBD1. Trimming removed 4 bases from V and 2 bases from J; junction bases left unmatched: 7. Per germline, CDR1 SGHDT and CDR2 YYEEEE. The CDR3 totals 16 residues. Written as DNA, the CDR3 is TGTGCCAGCAGCCCAGGGACAGGGGACCCCACAGATACGCAGTATTTT. Its protein product is CASSPGTGDPTDTQYF.

This chain connects TRBV7-9 to TRBJ2-7; D perhaps matches TRBD2 (7 bases). V shed 1 base and J shed 5 bases, with 18 bases lying between them. The germline V gene encodes CDR1 SEHNR and CDR2 FQNEAQ (reference sequence). This CDR3 region has 16 residues. DNA for the CDR3: TGTGCCAGCAGCTTAGGCCCTCGGGGGGCGCGCGACGAGCAGTACTTC. Translating gives CASSLGPRGARDEQYF.

The V gene is TRBV25-1, the J gene TRBJ2-5; D is unresolved. This CDR3 spans 12 amino acids. The ends were cut back, 1 base at V and 5 bases at J, with 5 bases in the middle. The germline V gene has CDR1 MGHDK and CDR2 SYGVNS. The CDR3 bases are TGTGCCAGCAGTGAATCCCGGGAGACCCAGTACTTC. It translates to CASSESRETQYF.

The rearrangement uses TRBV7-2 and TRBJ2-3; D is perhaps TRBD1 or TRBD2 (7 bases each). V was trimmed by 3 bases and J by 6 bases, leaving 19 bases between them. Per germline, CDR1 SGHTA and CDR2 FQGNSA. The CDR3 runs to 16 residues. For the CDR3, the DNA is TGTGCCAGCAGCTTTAAATCAGGGGGGGGAACGGATACGCAGTATTTT. The encoded protein is CASSFKSGGGTDTQYF.

CDR3 loop: CASSPGIAGSEQYF. Here the CDR3 DNA reads TGTGCCAGCAGTCCCGGGATAGCGGGAAGCGAGCAGTACTTC. The chain is built from TRBV6-4 and TRBJ2-7; 8 bases match TRBD2. The CDR3 covers 14 residues. Trimming cost V 5 bases and J 6 bases; bases outside gene matches: 9. Germline CDR1 and CDR2: MRHNA and SNTAGT.

CDR3 amino acids: CATSRELVADPNQPQHF. CDR3 nucleotides: TGTGCCACCAGCAGAGAATTGGTTGCCGACCCCAATCAGCCCCAGCATTTT. The chain has TRBV15 and TRBJ1-5; D is undetermined. The V end lost 0 bases, the J end lost 3 bases, and 15 bases lay between the germline ends. Germline V CDR1 and CDR2: LNHNV, YYDKDF (reference sequence). This CDR3 comprises 17 residues. Variable domain in full (rest from reference TRBV15 and TRBJ1-5): DAMVIQNPRYQVTQFGKPVTLSCSQTLNHNVMYWYQQKSSQAPKLLFHYYDKDFNNEADTPDNFQSRRPNTSFCFLDIRSPGLGDTAMYLCATSRELVADPNQPQHFGDGTRLSIL.

The gene calls are TRBV5-1 and TRBJ2-2; the D gene could be TRBD1 or TRBD2 (5 bases each). V was shortened by 0 bases and J by 6 bases, with 9 bases between the two germline ends. Germline lookup yields CDR1 SGHRS and CDR2 YFSETQ. The CDR3 covers 14 residues. Written as DNA, the CDR3 is TGCGCCAGCAGCTTGGGAGTGGGGGCCGGGGAGCTGTTTTTT. This encodes CASSLGVGAGELFF.

The chain's CDR3 is CASSLSGAEEQYF. The CDR3 DNA sequence: TGTGCCAGCAGCCTGAGTGGGGCGGAGGAGCAGTACTTC. The chain has TRBV5-6 and TRBJ2-7, with D possibly TRBD1 on 5 matching bases. The CDR3 consists of 13 residues. The germline gives CDR1 SGHDT, CDR2 YYEEEE. V lost 4 bases, J lost 7 bases, and 15 bases lay in between.

This chain links TRBV9 with TRBJ2-1; 10 positions agree with TRBD2. Germline CDR1 reads SGDLS; CDR2 reads YYNGEE. V trimming: 0 bases; J trimming: 1 base; junction bases outside the gene matches: 4. The CDR3 length is 17 residues. CDR3 sequence reads: CASSVVSGRTSYNEQFF. For the CDR3, the DNA is TGTGCCAGCAGCGTAGTTAGCGGGAGGACGTCCTACAATGAGCAGTTCTTC.

The chain is built from TRBV5-6 and TRBJ1-1, with a weak D call TRBD1 (5 bases). Germline CDR1 and CDR2: SGHDT and YYEEEE. The ends were cut back, 1 base at V and 4 bases at J, with 8 bases in the middle. The CDR3 has 13 residues. The chain's CDR3 is CASSLQGTTEAFF. The CDR3 nucleotides are TGTGCCAGCAGCTTGCAGGGAACCACTGAAGCTTTCTTT.

V gene TRBV21-1 combines with J gene TRBJ1-1. TRBV21-1 corresponds to a pseudogene. The CDR3 is 16 amino acids. For the CDR3, the DNA is TGTGCCAGCAGCAAAAATCCTTTCCGGGCCGAGAACCAAGCTTTCTTT. Translation gives CASSKNPFRAENQAFF.

The chain links TRBV28 to TRBJ2-1, with 9 bases that match TRBD2. Germline CDR1 and CDR2: MDHEN and SYDVKM. The CDR3 consists of 16 residues. V lost 3 bases to trimming and J lost 15 bases; unmatched junction nucleotides: 18. CDR3: CASSLGGTAIAGDRFF. The DNA for the CDR3 is TGTGCCAGCAGTTTGGGAGGGACAGCGATAGCGGGAGATCGGTTCTTC.

The rearrangement uses TRBV7-2 and TRBJ2-5; D is perhaps TRBD2 (7 bases). Trimming shortened V by 1 base and J by 11 bases, and 23 bases separated the two germline ends. The CDR3 is made up of 16 amino acids. The germline CDR1 and CDR2 sequences are SGHTA and FQGNSA. The CDR3 here is CASSLDRAGASWEQYF. In DNA form, the CDR3 reads TGTGCCAGCAGCTTAGATAGGGCGGGGGCCTCCTGGGAGCAGTACTTC.

This rearrangement joins TRBV9 to TRBJ1-1; unclear D gene. The V end lost 0 bases, the J end lost 6 bases, and 12 bases lay between the germline ends. Germline-derived CDR1 and CDR2 are SGDLS and YYNGEE. The CDR3 has 14 residues. CDR3 protein: CASSVVPRRSEAFF. As DNA, the CDR3 is TGTGCCAGCAGCGTAGTCCCCCGTCGATCTGAAGCTTTCTTT.

The chain carries TRBV2 and TRBJ2-1; 11 nucleotides align to TRBD1. The CDR3 length is 15 residues. J was trimmed by 5 bases and V by 7 bases; bases with no gene match: 7. Germline loops: CDR1 SNHLY, CDR2 FYNNEI. CDR3 sequence: CASIWDRGINNEQFF. For the CDR3, the DNA is TGTGCCAGCATATGGGACAGGGGGATCAACAATGAGCAGTTCTTC.

The genes are TRBV7-8 and TRBJ1-3; D remains unclear. Germline values: CDR1 SGHVS, CDR2 FQNEAQ. The CDR3 sequence is 16 residues long. V lost 6 bases, J lost 0 bases, and 15 bases lay in between. The CDR3 loop is CASRRGSEFSGNTIYF. The CDR3 nucleotides read TGTGCCAGCAGACGCGGCAGCGAGTTCTCTGGAAACACCATATATTTT.

The gene calls are TRBV7-6 and TRBJ2-3, with 14 bases fitting TRBD2. This CDR3 region has 16 residues. Germline CDR1 reads SGHVS; CDR2 reads FNYEAQ. With 5 bases clipped from V and 6 bases from J, the junction kept 7 bases outside the gene matches. CDR3: CASSPGTSGSQDTQYF. CDR3 in DNA: TGTGCCAGCAGCCCCGGGACTAGCGGGAGTCAGGATACGCAGTATTTT. The entire variable domain, with the rest obtained from reference TRBV7-6 and TRBJ2-3, is as follows: GAGVSQSPRYKVTKRGQDVALRCDPISGHVSLYWYRQALGQGPEFLTYFNYEAQQDKSGLPNDRFSAERPEGSISTLTIQRTEQRDSAMYRCASSPGTSGSQDTQYFGPGTRLTVL.

CDR3: CAISLGGRTTDTQYF. Here the CDR3 DNA reads TGTGCCATCAGTTTAGGGGGCCGCACCACAGATACGCAGTATTTT. The chain links TRBV10-3 to TRBJ2-3, with 7 positions matching TRBD1. V lost 5 bases and J lost 2; bases outside the gene matches: 7. This CDR3 has 15 amino acids. The germline V gene has CDR1 ENHRY and CDR2 SYGVKD.

This chain joins TRBV6-1 and TRBJ2-7, with D possibly TRBD1 on 6 matching bases. CDR1 is MNHNS, CDR2 SASEGT, per germline. The CDR3 runs to 14 residues. V lost 7 bases, J lost 3 bases, and 16 bases lay in between. CDR3 residues: CASNRDGTVYEQYF. CDR3 DNA: TGTGCCAGCAACAGGGACGGGACGGTCTACGAGCAGTACTTC.

V usage is TRBV27 and J usage is TRBJ2-1; D might be TRBD1 or TRBD2, each matching 5 bases. The CDR3 extends over 15 amino acids. Deletions cut 1 base from V and 2 bases from J, with 9 bases between. Germline-derived CDR1 and CDR2 are MNHEY and SMNVEV (reference sequence). The CDR3 DNA reads TGTGCCAGCAGTTTATTTGGGGGAGCCTACAATGAGCAGTTCTTC. Protein sequence: CASSLFGGAYNEQFF.

This chain joins TRBV5-1 and TRBJ2-7, with D possibly TRBD1 on 6 matching bases. Germline V gene data show CDR1 as SGHRS and CDR2 as YFSETQ. CDR3 length equals 15 residues. V gave up 4 bases and J gave up 0 bases, with 14 bases separating them. CDR3 sequence reads: CASSPGHLNSYEQYF. The CDR3, as DNA: TGCGCCAGCAGCCCGGGACACCTAAACTCCTACGAGCAGTACTTC.

The chain has TRBV2 and TRBJ1-3, with D perhaps TRBD1 (6 bases). V gave up 8 bases and J gave up 0 bases, with 14 bases separating them. The CDR3 runs 15 residues. Germline V CDR1 and CDR2: SNHLY, FYNNEI. Here the CDR3 reads CASHVTGISGNTIYF. CDR3 DNA: TGTGCCAGCCACGTCACAGGGATCTCTGGAAACACCATATATTTT.

J is TRBJ2-7 and V is TRBV5-4; no definite D call. Trimming left V 3 bases short and J 7 bases short, with 11 bases between. From germline, CDR1 is SGHNT and CDR2 YYREEE (reference sequence). This CDR3 region has 12 residues. The CDR3 region is CASSSEMREQYF. CDR3 coding DNA: TGTGCCAGCAGCTCGGAGATGCGGGAGCAGTACTTC.

J is TRBJ2-7 and V is TRBV11-2, with D hard to call. Between the trimmed V and J ends, which lost 1 base and 4 bases, there was a span of 11 bases. The CDR3 sequence is 14 residues long. Germline CDR1 reads SGHAT; CDR2 reads FQNNGV. The CDR3 region has the DNA TGTGCCAGCAGCTTAGGCATGACCTATTACGAGCAGTACTTC. It encodes CASSLGMTYYEQYF.

The chain joins TRBV5-6 to TRBJ2-3; no definite D call. V lost 0 bases and J 9 bases, leaving 5 bases between the germline ends. The CDR3 is made up of 11 amino acids. CDR1 and CDR2 (germline): SGHDT, YYEEEE. CDR3 sequence: CASSLAATQYF. In DNA, the CDR3 is TGTGCCAGCAGCTTGGCAGCGACGCAGTATTTT.

This clone was seen more than once but under ten times. Here the CDR3 reads CASSERAFGDYGYTF. In DNA, the CDR3 is TGTGCCAGCAGTGAGAGGGCCTTTGGGGATTATGGCTACACCTTC. V gene TRBV6-1 combines with J gene TRBJ1-2; D unresolved. Germline CDR1 reads MNHNS; CDR2 reads SASEGT. V lost 3 bases to trimming and J lost 5 bases, with 16 bases between them. The CDR3 has 15 amino acids.

CDR3 DNA: TGTGCCAGCAGCTTAGTCCCCAGCAATGGCTACACCTTC. It yields the protein CASSLVPSNGYTF. The chain uses TRBV7-6 and TRBJ1-2; D remains unclear. The germline CDR1 and CDR2 sequences are SGHVS and FNYEAQ. The V gene lost 1 base and the J gene lost 6 bases, with 9 bases spanning the gap. The CDR3 has 13 residues.

This clone was counted between two and nine times. The CDR3 protein is CASSQDPDRYNEQFF. The CDR3 DNA reads TGCGCCAGCAGCCAGGACCCTGACAGATACAATGAGCAGTTCTTC. The chain combines TRBV4-3 with TRBJ2-1; perhaps TRBD1 as D (5 bases). V gave up 3 bases and J gave up 4 bases, with 13 bases separating them. The CDR3 length is 15 residues. Germline V gene sequence: CDR1 LGHNA, CDR2 YSLEER.

This chain connects TRBV2 to TRBJ1-5; D not certain. The CDR3 loop spans 15 amino acids. The germline gives CDR1 SNHLY, CDR2 FYNNEI. V was shortened by 0 bases and J by 3 bases, with 9 bases between the two germline ends. The DNA for the CDR3 is TGTGCCAGCAGTGAAGCGCGGACTATCAATCAGCCCCAGCATTTT. It specifies CASSEARTINQPQHF.